The clone carrying this T cell receptor beta chain was counted only a few times. Its antigen is not known. In the PCR, 60 Vbeta and 13 Jbeta primers were used. Method: immunoSEQ multiplex PCR; TCRdb's copy keeps in-frame clones and lacks some. In the table there are 140,000 or so clones, about 75% of which are singletons. In germline, CDR1 is SGHRS, CDR2 YFSETQ. V trimming: 4 bases; J trimming: 0 bases; junction bases outside the gene matches: 12. This CDR3 has 17 amino acids. This sample was taken from a study of cytomegalovirus exposure and HLA in healthy donors. Overall study findings and caveats: When presence/absence was analysed, sequencing depth was taken to be roughly uniform across donors. It is likely that the observed cluster of highly shared sequence variants was a sequencing artifact.

The rearrangement links TRBV5-1 to TRBJ1-2; 7 nucleotides match TRBD1. Sequencing was done on a sample of PBMCs. The clonotype comes from a woman in her 30s in good health and CMV-seronegative. CDR3: CASSPLGGTVANYGYTF. The CDR3 DNA reads as TGCGCCAGCAGCCCACTAGGCGGGACAGTAGCTAACTATGGCTACACCTTC.